Reported below is one TCR beta chain. Its recognized antigen is unknown. These reads were obtained on an Illumina HiSeq 2500. To build sequencing libraries, a previously published PCR protocol was used to amplify the recombined TCRbeta locus. Processing in the source paper ran as follows. Reads whose average quality score was below 30 were removed, and the reads that remained were processed with IMSEQ. Each clonotype was defined by Vbeta gene, Jbeta gene and CDR3 amino acid sequence. To quantify how much the repertoires of different populations overlapped, the Morisita-Horn index was computed on the top 100 expanded clones. Renyi diversity profiles, calculated on the top 100 expanded clones, were used to assess clonal diversity. With the reads reprocessed by TCRdb, a single entry stands for each CDR3 protein sequence and no DNA is reported. TCRdb, not the authors, supplied the V and J calls. This sample's table contains about 2,300 distinct CDR3 sequences. The ten largest make up 4% of the sample.

CDR1 and CDR2 (SGHDN, FVKESK) derive from the germline V gene. Reading from cysteine to phenylalanine, the CDR3 counts 16 amino acids. The nucleotide record is missing. The sample belongs to a study of GPR56 and killer-like receptors on CD4 memory cells (dated by TCRdb to between 2017 and 2020). In the study overall: According to the study's proposal, human CD4+ memory T-cell differentiation and cytokine production potential are marked by the progressive acquisition of KLRB1, KLRG1, GPR56 and then KLRF1. The healthy blood donors were described in the study as age-matched to the liver disease patients, whose median age was nearly 70 years. Paper-wide results and their limitations: TCR repertoires overlapped especially between the late populations 4 and 5, and partly population 3. Clonal frequency was low in the marker-negative population and increased progressively along the proposed pathway, with TCRbeta diversity decreasing accordingly. Clones dominating late populations 4 and 5 were also found in early populations 1 and 2, and this finding was taken by the authors as evidence for linear differentiation. Diversity and similarity analyses were restricted to the 100 most expanded clones per population rather than full repertoires.

Prior to TCRbeta sequencing, five KLR/GPR56-defined CD4+ populations were enriched by fluorescence-activated cell sorting. To test a linear memory differentiation pathway, TCRbeta repertoires were sequenced from five CD4+ T-cell subsets defined by expression of KLRB1, KLRG1, GPR56 and KLRF1. TCR-sequenced cells came from peripheral blood of healthy control individuals, reported as five donors in the TCRbeta analysis figure. Heparinized peripheral blood was collected, and every sample was processed within one hour of retrieval. Blood was diluted 1:2 in PBS, and peripheral blood mononuclear cells were then isolated from the diluted blood at room temperature by Biocoll density gradient centrifugation. CD4+ T cells were enriched from freshly isolated PBMCs by magnetic sorting with anti-CD4 MicroBeads before flow sorting. A BD FACSAria II was used to sort CD4+ T cells, enriched from the PBMCs of healthy donors, according to marker expression. For surface staining, the researchers used Miltenyi Biotec antibodies: anti-KLRB1 clone 191B8, anti-KLRF1 clone 4A4.D10 and anti-KLRG1 clone REA261.

The source of this sequence is a human donor in good health. Recombination linked TRBV14 to TRBJ2-4; with no DNA, the TCRdb D assignment of TRBD2 cannot be verified. Sequenced input: memory CD4+ T cells from blood. The CDR3 in this case is CASSLTGTALGDIQYF.